The 15 T cell receptor beta chains presented below share a single source sample, sequenced in a study of shared clonotypes between healthy human individuals. Clones were sequenced by immunoSEQ multiplex PCR, and TCRdb holds only the in-frame ones, with some missing. The sample yields 780,000 or so clones, 72% seen once. Source material: memory CD4+ T cells sorted from blood. Subset denoted: CD45RA-negative fraction. The source of these receptors is a woman in her twenties or thirties in good health.

The chain has TRBV7-2 and TRBJ2-1, with 9 bases matching TRBD2. With 0 bases clipped from V and 8 bases from J, the junction kept 5 bases outside the gene matches. Germline V gene data show CDR1 as SGHTA and CDR2 as FQGNSA. The CDR3 loop spans 15 amino acids. The chain's CDR3 is CASSLALGGRDEQFF. CDR3 coding DNA: TGTGCCAGCAGCTTAGCGCTCGGCGGGAGGGATGAGCAGTTCTTC.

V and J are TRBV4-2 and TRBJ2-3; the D is unclear. Germline V CDR1 and CDR2: LGHNA, YNFKEQ. The CDR3 has 14 amino acids. V lost 2 bases and J lost 4, with 10 bases in between. The CDR3 region has the DNA TGTGCCAGCAGCCAACTGTTTTTCGCAGATACGCAGTATTTT. This sequence encodes CASSQLFFADTQYF.

The chain links TRBV29-1 to TRBJ1-5; D remains unclear. Looked up from germline, CDR1 is SQVTM and CDR2 is ANQGSEA. Trimming removed 2 bases from V and 2 bases from J, with 7 bases in between. The CDR3 consists of 13 residues. CDR3 loop: CSVEFAGNQPQHF. The CDR3 region has the DNA TGCAGCGTTGAATTCGCAGGCAATCAGCCCCAGCATTTT. The whole variable domain, remainder taken from reference TRBV29-1 and TRBJ1-5, is SAVISQKPSRDICQRGTSLTIQCQVDSQVTMMFWYRQQPGQSLTLIATANQGSEATYESGFVIDKFPISRPNLTFSTLTVSNMSPEDSSIYLCSVEFAGNQPQHFGDGTRLSIL.

The chain combines TRBV7-8 with TRBJ2-5, with TRBD2 as a possible D gene (5 bases). Germline CDR1 SGHVS, CDR2 FQNEAQ. The CDR3 runs to 13 residues. V lost 5 bases and J lost 3, with 10 bases in between. The CDR3, as DNA: TGTGCCAGCAGCCCCGGGCGGGAAGAGACCCAGTACTTC. Translation gives CASSPGREETQYF.

The chain joins TRBV5-1 to TRBJ2-6; D unresolved. V lost 4 bases, J lost 4 bases, and 3 bases lay in between. Germline loops: CDR1 SGHRS, CDR2 YFSETQ. This CDR3 region has 12 residues. CDR3 bases: TGCGCCAGCAGCGTCGGGGCCAACGTCCTGACTTTC. Translated: CASSVGANVLTF.

With regard to this clone: Distinct nucleotide sequences in the sample also encode this CDR3. This chain links TRBV9 with TRBJ2-2; 8 bases are a match to TRBD2. The CDR3 sequence is 16 residues long. The V gene end was trimmed by 1 base and the J gene end by 5 bases; junction bases not matched to a gene: 7. Germline CDR1 and CDR2: SGDLS and YYNGEE. CDR3 loop: CASSVRLAGGTGELFF. The CDR3 nucleotides are TGTGCCAGCAGCGTAAGGCTAGCGGGTGGTACCGGGGAGCTGTTTTTT.

Note on this clone: Different DNA sequences within this sample yield the same CDR3. This chain uses TRBV25-1 with TRBJ2-6; no firm D call. The length of the CDR3 is 13 residues. CDR1 MGHDK and CDR2 SYGVNS come from the germline V gene. With 4 bases removed from V and 4 bases from J, the gap between germline ends came to 5 bases. For the CDR3, the DNA is TGTGCCAGCAGTGTCTCCGGGGCCAACGTCCTGACTTTC. As protein: CASSVSGANVLTF.

The chain employs TRBV6-5 and TRBJ2-7, with 13 bases aligning to TRBD2. CDR3 length: 15 residues. From germline, CDR1 is MNHEY and CDR2 SVGAGI. V was clipped by 3 bases and J by 7 bases; unmatched bases: 6. The CDR3 is CASSYRGLAGEEQYF. The CDR3 region has the DNA TGTGCCAGCAGTTATAGAGGACTAGCGGGAGAAGAGCAGTACTTC.

V gene TRBV28 combines with J gene TRBJ2-3, with 7 nucleotides matching TRBD2. With V trimmed by 8 bases and J by 3 bases, 11 bases remained unmatched. This CDR3 has 15 amino acids. Germline CDR1 reads MDHEN; CDR2 reads SYDVKM. The chain's CDR3 is CASRGLKIRTDTQYF. The CDR3 region has the DNA TGTGCCAGCCGGGGACTAAAAATTCGAACAGATACGCAGTATTTT.

V gene TRBV4-2 combines with J gene TRBJ2-5, with 7 bases that match TRBD2. The J call may not be correct, given that the DNA end is closer to TRBJ2-7. Per germline, CDR1 LGHNA and CDR2 YNFKEQ. The CDR3 runs 14 residues. The chain's CDR3 is CASSQREDGYEQYF. The DNA of the CDR3 is TGTGCCAGCAGCCAACGGGAGGATGGGTACGAGCAGTACTTC.

The chain is built from TRBV7-3 and TRBJ2-1, with 8 positions matching TRBD1. The junction had 4 bases not matched to a gene; V was cut back by 5 bases and J by 7 bases. Germline CDR1 is SGHTA and CDR2 is FQGTGA. The CDR3 totals 13 residues. The CDR3 region has the DNA TGTGCCAGCAGCACTGGACAGGGTAATGAGCAGTTCTTC. Its protein is CASSTGQGNEQFF.

The gene calls are TRBV28 and TRBJ2-2, with a tentative D call TRBD1 (6 bases). Per the germline V gene, CDR1 is MDHEN and CDR2 is SYDVKM. The V end was cut by 8 bases, the J end by 5 bases, with 12 bases between. CDR3 length: 13 residues. CDR3: CASETGPTGELFF. The CDR3 bases are TGTGCCAGCGAAACAGGGCCTACCGGGGAGCTGTTTTTT. The whole variable domain, remainder taken from reference TRBV28 and TRBJ2-2, is DVKVTQSSRYLVKRTGEKVFLECVQDMDHENMFWYRQDPGLGLRLIYFSYDVKMKEKGDIPEGYSVSREKKERFSLILESASTNQTSMYLCASETGPTGELFFGEGSRLTVL.

The chain recombines TRBV5-6 with TRBJ2-1; D gene ambiguous. Germline V gives CDR1 SGHDT, CDR2 YYEEEE. This CDR3 is built from 13 residues. V lost 4 bases and J lost 8, with 13 bases in between. CDR3 sequence: CASSQRRIYEQFF. The DNA for the CDR3 is TGTGCCAGCAGCCAGAGGCGGATTTATGAGCAGTTCTTC.

The gene calls are TRBV29-1 and TRBJ2-7; 7 bases are shared with TRBD2. CDR3 length equals 14 residues. CDR1 and CDR2 (germline): SQVTM, ANQGSEA. Germline trimming cut 1 base from V and 6 bases from J; bases unmatched to any gene: 9. The CDR3 protein is CSVEVGRGRGEQYF. In DNA, the CDR3 is TGCAGCGTTGAAGTTGGTAGAGGGAGGGGCGAGCAGTACTTC.

This chain links TRBV6-5 with TRBJ2-5, with D unresolved. With 2 bases removed from V and 2 bases from J, the gap between germline ends came to 15 bases. The length of the CDR3 is 16 residues. The germline V gene encodes CDR1 MNHEY and CDR2 SVGAGI. CDR3 amino acids: CASSYMWARSQETQYF. CDR3 bases: TGTGCCAGCAGTTACATGTGGGCCAGGTCTCAAGAGACCCAGTACTTC.